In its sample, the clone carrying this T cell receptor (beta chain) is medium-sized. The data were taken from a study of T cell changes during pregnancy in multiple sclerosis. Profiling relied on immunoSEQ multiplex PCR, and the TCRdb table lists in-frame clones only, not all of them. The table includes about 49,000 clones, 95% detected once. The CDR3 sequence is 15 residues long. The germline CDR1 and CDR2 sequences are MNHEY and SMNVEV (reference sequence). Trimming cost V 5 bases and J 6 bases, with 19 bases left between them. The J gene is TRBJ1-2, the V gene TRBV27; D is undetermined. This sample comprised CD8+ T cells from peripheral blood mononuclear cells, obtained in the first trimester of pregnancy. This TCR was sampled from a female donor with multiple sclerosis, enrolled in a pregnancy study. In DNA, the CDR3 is TGTGCCAGCAGTCCTACCCCGGAAGTGAGGGATGGCTACACCTTC. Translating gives CASSPTPEVRDGYTF.